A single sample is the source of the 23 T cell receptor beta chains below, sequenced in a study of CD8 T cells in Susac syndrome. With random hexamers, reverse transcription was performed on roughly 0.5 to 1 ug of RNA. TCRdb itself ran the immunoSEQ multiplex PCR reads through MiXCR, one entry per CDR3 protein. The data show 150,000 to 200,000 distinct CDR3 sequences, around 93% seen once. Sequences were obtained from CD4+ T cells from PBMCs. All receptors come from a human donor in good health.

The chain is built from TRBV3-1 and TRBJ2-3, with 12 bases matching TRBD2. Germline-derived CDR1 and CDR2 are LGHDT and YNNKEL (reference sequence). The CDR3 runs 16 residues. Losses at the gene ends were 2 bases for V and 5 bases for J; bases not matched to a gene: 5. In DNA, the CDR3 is TGTGCCAGCAGCCAAACTAGCGGGGGGCTGGGAGATACGCAGTATTTT. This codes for CASSQTSGGLGDTQYF.

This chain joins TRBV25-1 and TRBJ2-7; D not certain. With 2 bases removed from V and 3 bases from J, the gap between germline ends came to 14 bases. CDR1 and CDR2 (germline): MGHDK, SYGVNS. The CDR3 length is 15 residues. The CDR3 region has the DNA TGTGCCAGCAGTGAAGTCCACTGCAGGATCTACGAGCAGTACTTC. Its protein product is CASSEVHCRIYEQYF.

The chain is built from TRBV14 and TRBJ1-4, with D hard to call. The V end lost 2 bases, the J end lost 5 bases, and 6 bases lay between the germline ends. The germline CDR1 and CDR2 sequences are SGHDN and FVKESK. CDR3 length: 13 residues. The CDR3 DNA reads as TGTGCCAGCAGCCAAAACAGAAATGAAAAACTGTTTTTT. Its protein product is CASSQNRNEKLFF.

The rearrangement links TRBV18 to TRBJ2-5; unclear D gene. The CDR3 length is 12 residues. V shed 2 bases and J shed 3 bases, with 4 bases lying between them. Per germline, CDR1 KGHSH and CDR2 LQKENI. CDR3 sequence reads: CASSPIEETQYF. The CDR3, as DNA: TGTGCCAGCTCACCAATCGAAGAGACCCAGTACTTC.

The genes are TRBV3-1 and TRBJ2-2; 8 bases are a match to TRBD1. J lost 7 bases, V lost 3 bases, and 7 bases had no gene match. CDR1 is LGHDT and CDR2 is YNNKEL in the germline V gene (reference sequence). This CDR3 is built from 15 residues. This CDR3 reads CASSQGTGRFGELFF. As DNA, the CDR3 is TGTGCCAGCAGCCAGGGGACAGGAAGGTTCGGGGAGCTGTTTTTT.

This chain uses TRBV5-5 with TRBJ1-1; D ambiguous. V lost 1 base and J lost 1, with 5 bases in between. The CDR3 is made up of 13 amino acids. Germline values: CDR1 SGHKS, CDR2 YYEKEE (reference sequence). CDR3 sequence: CASSLWSNTEAFF. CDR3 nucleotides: TGTGCCAGCAGCTTGTGGTCGAACACTGAAGCTTTCTTT.

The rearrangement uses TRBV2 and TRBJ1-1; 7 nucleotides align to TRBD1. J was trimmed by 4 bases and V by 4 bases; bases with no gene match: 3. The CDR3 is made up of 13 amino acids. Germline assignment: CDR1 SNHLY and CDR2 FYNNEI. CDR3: CASSGDRATEAFF. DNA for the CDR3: TGTGCCAGCAGTGGAGACAGGGCCACTGAAGCTTTCTTT.

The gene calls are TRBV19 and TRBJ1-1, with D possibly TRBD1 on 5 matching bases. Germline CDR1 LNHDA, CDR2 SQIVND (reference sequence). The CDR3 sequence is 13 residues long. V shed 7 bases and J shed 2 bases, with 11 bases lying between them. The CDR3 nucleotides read TGTGCCAGTACCACAGGTTTCAACACTGAAGCTTTCTTT. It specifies CASTTGFNTEAFF. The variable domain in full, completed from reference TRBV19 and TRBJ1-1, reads DGGITQSPKYLFRKEGQNVTLSCEQNLNHDAMYWYRQDPGQGLRLIYYSQIVNDFQKGDIAEGYSVSREKKESFPLTVTSAQKNPTAFYLCASTTGFNTEAFFGQGTRLTVV.

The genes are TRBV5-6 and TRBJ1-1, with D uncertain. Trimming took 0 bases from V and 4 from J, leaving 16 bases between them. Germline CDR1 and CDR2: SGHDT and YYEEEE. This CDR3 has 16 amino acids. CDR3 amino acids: CASSLVGGGVGTEAFF. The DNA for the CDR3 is TGTGCCAGCAGCTTGGTGGGAGGTGGTGTAGGCACTGAAGCTTTCTTT.

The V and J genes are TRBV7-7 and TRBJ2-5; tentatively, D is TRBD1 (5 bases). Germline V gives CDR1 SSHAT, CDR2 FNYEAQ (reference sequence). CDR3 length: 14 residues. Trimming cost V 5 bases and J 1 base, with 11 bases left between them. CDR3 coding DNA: TGTGCCAGCAGCCCACAGGTTGGCCAAGAGACCCAGTACTTC. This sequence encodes CASSPQVGQETQYF.

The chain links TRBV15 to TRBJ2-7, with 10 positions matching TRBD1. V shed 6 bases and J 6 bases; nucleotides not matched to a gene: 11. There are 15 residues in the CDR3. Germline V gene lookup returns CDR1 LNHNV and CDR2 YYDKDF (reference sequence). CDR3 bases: TGTGCCACCAGGAGGGGCCGGGACAGGGGCGGCGAGCAGTACTTC. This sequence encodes CATRRGRDRGGEQYF.

In nucleotides, the CDR3 is TGCAGTGCTAGTCGCCTAGCGGCTTACGAGCAGTACTTC. Translating gives CSASRLAAYEQYF. The V gene is TRBV20-1, the J gene TRBJ2-7; 7 nucleotides line up with TRBD2. V lost 3 bases, J lost 4 bases, and 6 bases stayed unmatched. CDR1 and CDR2 from the germline V gene are DFQATT and SNEGSKA (reference sequence). This CDR3 spans 13 amino acids.

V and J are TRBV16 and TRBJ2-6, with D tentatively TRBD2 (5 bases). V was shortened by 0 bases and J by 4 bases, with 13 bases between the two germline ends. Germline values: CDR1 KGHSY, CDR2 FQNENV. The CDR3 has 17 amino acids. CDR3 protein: CASSQSVPGFGANVLTF. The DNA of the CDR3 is TGTGCCAGCAGCCAATCCGTCCCGGGGTTCGGGGCCAACGTCCTGACTTTC.

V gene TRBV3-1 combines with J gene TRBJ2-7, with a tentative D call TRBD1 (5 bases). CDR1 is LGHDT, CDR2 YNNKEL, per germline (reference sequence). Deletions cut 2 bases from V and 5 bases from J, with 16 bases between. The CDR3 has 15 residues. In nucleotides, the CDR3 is TGTGCCAGCAGCCAAACATTATCCCAGGGCCACGAGCAGTACTTC. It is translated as CASSQTLSQGHEQYF.

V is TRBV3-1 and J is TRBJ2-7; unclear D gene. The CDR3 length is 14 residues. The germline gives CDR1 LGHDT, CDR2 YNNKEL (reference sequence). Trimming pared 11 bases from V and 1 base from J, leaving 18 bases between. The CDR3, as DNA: TGTGCCCCCTGGCGAGGAGTTATATCCTACGAGCAGTACTTC. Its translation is CAPWRGVISYEQYF.

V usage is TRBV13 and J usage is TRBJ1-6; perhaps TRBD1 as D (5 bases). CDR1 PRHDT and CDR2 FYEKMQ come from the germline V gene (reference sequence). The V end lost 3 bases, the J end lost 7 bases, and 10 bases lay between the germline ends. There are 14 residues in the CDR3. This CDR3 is CASSFRDVNSPLHF. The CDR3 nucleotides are TGTGCCAGCAGCTTCAGGGACGTAAATTCACCCCTCCACTTT.

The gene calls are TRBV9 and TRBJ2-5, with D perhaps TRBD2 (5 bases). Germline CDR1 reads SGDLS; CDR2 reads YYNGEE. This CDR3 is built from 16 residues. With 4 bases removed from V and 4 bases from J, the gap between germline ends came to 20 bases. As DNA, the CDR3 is TGTGCCAGCAGCACCCTACCGGGATCCCGGAGAGAGACCCAGTACTTC. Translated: CASSTLPGSRRETQYF.

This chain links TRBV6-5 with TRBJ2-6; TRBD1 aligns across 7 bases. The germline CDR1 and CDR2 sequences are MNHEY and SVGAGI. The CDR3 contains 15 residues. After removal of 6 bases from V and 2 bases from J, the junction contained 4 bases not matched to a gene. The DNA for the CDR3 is TGTGCCAGCAGCCCCACAGGGGCTGGGGCCAACGTCCTGACTTTC. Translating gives CASSPTGAGANVLTF.

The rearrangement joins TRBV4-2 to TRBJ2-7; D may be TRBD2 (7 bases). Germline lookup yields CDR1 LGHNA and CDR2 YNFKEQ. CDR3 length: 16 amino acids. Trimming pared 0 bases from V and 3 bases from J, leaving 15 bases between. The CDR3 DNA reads TGTGCCAGCAGCCAAGATCTCGCGGGGGCTTACTACGAGCAGTACTTC. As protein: CASSQDLAGAYYEQYF.

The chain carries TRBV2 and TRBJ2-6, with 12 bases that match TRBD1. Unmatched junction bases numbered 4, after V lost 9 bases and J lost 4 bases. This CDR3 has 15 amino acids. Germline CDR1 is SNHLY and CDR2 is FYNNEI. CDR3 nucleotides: TGTGCCAGGGGGACAGGGGGCTCCGGGGCCAACGTCCTGACTTTC. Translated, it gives CARGTGGSGANVLTF.

Here the CDR3 DNA reads TGTGCCAGCACCCCCTGGATCACTGAAGCTTTCTTT. Protein: CASTPWITEAFF. The J gene is TRBJ1-1, the V gene TRBV7-9; D is unresolved. CDR3 length: 12 residues. Germline V lookup: CDR1 SEHNR, CDR2 FQNEAQ (reference sequence). V lost 7 bases, J lost 4 bases, and 10 bases lay in between. Drawing the rest from reference TRBV7-9 and TRBJ1-1, the complete variable domain is DTGVSQNPRHKITKRGQNVTFRCDPISEHNRLYWYRQTLGQGPEFLTYFQNEAQLEKSRLLSDRFSAERPKGSFSTLEIQRTEQGDSAMYLCASTPWITEAFFGQGTRLTVV.

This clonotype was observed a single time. The CDR3 DNA is TGTGCCAGCAGCTTATGGGGGGCCGGGACTAACACTGAAGCTTTCTTT. Its translation: CASSLWGAGTNTEAFF. The V gene is TRBV7-9, the J gene TRBJ1-1; TRBD1 might be the D (6 bases). The germline CDR1 and CDR2 sequences are SEHNR and FQNEAQ (reference sequence). CDR3 length: 16 amino acids. Trimming pared 2 bases from V and 2 bases from J, leaving 15 bases between.

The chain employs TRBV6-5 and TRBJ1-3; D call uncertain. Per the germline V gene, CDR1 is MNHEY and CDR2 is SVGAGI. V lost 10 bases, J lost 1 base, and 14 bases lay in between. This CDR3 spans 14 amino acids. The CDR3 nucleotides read TGTGCCACAAAGGGTCGTGCATCTGGAAACACCATATATTTT. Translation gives CATKGRASGNTIYF.